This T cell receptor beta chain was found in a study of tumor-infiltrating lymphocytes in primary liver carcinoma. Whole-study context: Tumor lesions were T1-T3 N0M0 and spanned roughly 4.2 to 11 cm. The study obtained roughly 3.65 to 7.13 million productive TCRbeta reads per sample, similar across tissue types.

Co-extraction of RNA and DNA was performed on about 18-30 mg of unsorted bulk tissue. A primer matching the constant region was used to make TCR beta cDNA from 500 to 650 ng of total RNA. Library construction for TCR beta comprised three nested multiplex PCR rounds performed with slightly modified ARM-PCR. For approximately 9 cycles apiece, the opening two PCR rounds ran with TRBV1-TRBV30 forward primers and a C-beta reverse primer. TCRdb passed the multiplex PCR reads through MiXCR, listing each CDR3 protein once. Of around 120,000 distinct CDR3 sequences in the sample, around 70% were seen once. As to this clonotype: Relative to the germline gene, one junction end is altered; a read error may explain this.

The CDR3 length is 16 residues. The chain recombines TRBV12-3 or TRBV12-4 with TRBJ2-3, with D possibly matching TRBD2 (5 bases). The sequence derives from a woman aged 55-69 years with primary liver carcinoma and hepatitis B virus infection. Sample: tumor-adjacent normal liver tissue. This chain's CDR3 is CAISPPRGSSTYTQYF. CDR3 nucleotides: TGTGCCATCAGTCCTCCGAGAGGTTCTAGCACATATACACAGTATTTT.